This is a list of T cell receptor beta chains from one sample in a study of human T cells and chemical hapten exposure. TCRdb re-derived calls from the RACE reads in MiXCR, one entry per CDR3 protein. The sample records over 300,000 distinct CDR3 sequences, 5.1% being singletons. The starting material was whole blood, obtained in connection with sensitization to the hapten diphenylcyclopropenone (DPC). The receptor source for this set is a woman in her forties or fifties with alopecia areata. Some clones in this sample may be carry-over from other donors' samples. The CDR3 runs from the conserved cysteine through the conserved F or W. Each record gives: V gene, J gene, clone size, D gene, CDR3 protein, CDR3 DNA. A D gene is named only where the DNA matches it firmly. The size of a clone is reported for some rows only, either as once, few or many, or as a class for expanded clones.

TRBV27	TRBJ1-6	.	.	CASSLGGPYSPLHF	TGTGCCAGCAGTTTAGGGGGGCCCTATTCACCCCTCCACTTT
TRBV5-1	TRBJ2-2	few	.	CASSPGGTNTGELFF	TGCGCCAGCAGCCCCGGGGGCACGAACACCGGGGAGCTGTTTTTT
TRBV20-1	TRBJ2-2	.	.	CSARTDTGELFF	TGCAGTGCTAGGACGGACACCGGGGAGCTGTTTTTT
TRBV21-1	TRBJ2-2	.	.	CASSNDRGKGTGELFF	TGTGCCAGCAGCAACGACAGGGGTAAAGGCACCGGGGAGCTGTTTTTT
TRBV27	TRBJ2-7	.	TRBD1	CASSFGQGDEQYF	TGTGCCAGCAGTTTCGGACAGGGGGACGAGCAGTACTTC
TRBV28	TRBJ1-5	.	.	CASSSWGGLGNQPQHF	TGTGCCAGCAGTTCGTGGGGGGGATTAGGAAATCAGCCCCAGCATTTT
TRBV12-3/TRBV12-4	TRBJ2-7	few	.	CASSFWGTEQYF	TGTGCCAGCAGTTTTTGGGGGACCGAGCAGTACTTC
TRBV7-2	TRBJ1-3	many	.	CASTPAAPGNTIYF	TGTGCCAGCACGCCCGCGGCGCCTGGAAACACCATATATTTT
TRBV23-1	TRBJ2-3	many	.	CASSHGPRPYTDTQYF	TGCGCCAGCAGTCATGGGCCGAGACCTTACACAGATACGCAGTATTTT
TRBV12-2	TRBJ1-1	.	.	CASRLSGENTEAFF	TGTGCAAGTCGCTTATCAGGCGAGAACACTGAAGCTTTCTTT
TRBV3-1	TRBJ2-2	many	.	CASSPRTLFEGELFF	TGTGCCAGCAGCCCCCGGACACTCTTTGAAGGGGAGCTGTTTTTT
TRBV29-1	TRBJ2-7	.	.	CSPEQGYEQYF	TGCAGCCCCGAACAGGGATACGAGCAGTACTTC
TRBV18	TRBJ2-1	many	.	CASSPFAGASSNEQFF	TGTGCCAGCTCACCCTTCGCGGGGGCTAGCAGCAATGAGCAGTTCTTC
TRBV6-1	TRBJ1-1	many	.	CASSKTAEAFF	TGTGCCAGTTCGAAGACGGCTGAAGCTTTCTTT
TRBV27	TRBJ1-6	.	.	CASSLKDTYNSPLHF	TGTGCCAGCAGTTTAAAGGATACCTATAATTCACCCCTCCACTTT
TRBV5-5	TRBJ1-2	many	.	CASSSSQGFGGYTF	TGTGCCAGCAGCTCCTCCCAGGGGTTTGGTGGCTACACCTTC
TRBV12-3/TRBV12-4	TRBJ1-1	many	TRBD1	CASSPGQRDTEAFF	TGTGCCAGCAGCCCGGGACAGAGGGACACTGAAGCTTTCTTT
TRBV5-8	TRBJ1-1	many	TRBD1	CASSLSAGQTFF	TGTGCCAGCAGCTTGTCGGCGGGACAGACTTTCTTT
TRBV24-1	TRBJ2-2	.	.	CATSASGGSPGELFF	TGTGCCACCAGTGCATCTGGGGGATCGCCCGGGGAGCTGTTTTTT
TRBV20-1	TRBJ2-7	.	.	CSARDDSTYEQYF	TGCAGTGCTAGAGATGACAGCACCTACGAGCAGTACTTC
TRBV7-8	TRBJ1-1	few	.	CASSSRTGVEAFF	TGTGCCAGCAGCTCTAGGACGGGGGTTGAAGCTTTCTTT
TRBV4-1	TRBJ2-5	many	.	CASSLVPPETQYF	TGCGCCAGCAGCCTCGTGCCACCGGAGACCCAGTACTTC
TRBV6-6	TRBJ2-5	.	TRBD1	CASSTGQGETQYF	TGTGCCAGCTCCACCGGACAGGGCGAGACCCAGTACTTC
TRBV7-8	TRBJ1-4	.	.	CASSSLRGTNEKLFF	TGTGCCAGCAGCTCTTTGAGAGGAACTAATGAAAAACTGTTTTTT
TRBV5-1	TRBJ1-5	many	.	CASSFTGLGNQPQHF	TGCGCCAGCAGCTTTACAGGTCTGGGGAATCAGCCCCAGCATTTT
TRBV2	TRBJ2-7	few	.	CASSEGGNDHEQYF	TGTGCCAGCAGTGAAGGGGGAAACGACCACGAGCAGTACTTC
TRBV4-1	TRBJ1-4	few	.	CASSQDWDNEKLFF	TGCGCCAGCAGCCAAGATTGGGACAATGAAAAACTGTTTTTT
TRBV7-6	TRBJ2-7	few	TRBD1	CASSSGQNYEQYF	TGTGCCAGCAGCTCGGGACAGAACTACGAGCAGTACTTC
TRBV6-1	TRBJ1-5	few	TRBD1	CASSVTGVNQPQHF	TGTGCCAGCAGTGTCACAGGGGTCAATCAGCCCCAGCATTTT
TRBV7-8	TRBJ1-1	many	.	CASSKGPAGDTEAFF	TGTGCCAGCAGCAAAGGGCCGGCAGGGGATACTGAAGCTTTCTTT
TRBV19	TRBJ2-1	few	TRBD2	CASNPGLAVPYNEQFF	TGTGCCAGTAACCCGGGACTAGCGGTGCCCTACAATGAGCAGTTCTTC
TRBV4-3	TRBJ2-1	.	TRBD2	CASSQVKSSGILFNEQFF	TGCGCCAGCAGCCAAGTAAAGTCTAGCGGGATTTTGTTCAATGAGCAGTTCTTC
TRBV7-8	TRBJ2-3	many	.	CASSLAHSTDTQYF	TGTGCCAGCAGCTTAGCGCACAGCACAGATACGCAGTATTTT
TRBV7-2	TRBJ1-1	.	.	CASSLVAESNEAFF	TGTGCCAGCAGTCTAGTGGCCGAATCCAATGAAGCTTTCTTT
TRBV7-2	TRBJ2-7	.	TRBD2	CASSALAGDWYEQYF	TGTGCCAGCAGCGCACTAGCGGGGGACTGGTACGAGCAGTACTTC
TRBV7-9	TRBJ1-5	few	.	CASEAGNQPQHF	TGTGCCAGCGAGGCGGGCAATCAGCCCCAGCATTTT
TRBV20-1	TRBJ1-5	few	TRBD1	CSARDRDYQPQHF	TGCAGTGCTAGGGACAGGGATTATCAGCCCCAGCATTTT
TRBV6-6	TRBJ2-3	many	.	CASGSLEDTQYF	TGTGCCAGCGGGAGTCTGGAAGATACGCAGTATTTT
TRBV2	TRBJ2-3	few	.	CASLTASTDTQYF	TGTGCCTCCCTGACAGCCTCCACAGATACGCAGTATTTT
TRBV7-2	TRBJ2-6	.	.	CASSLSTASGANVLTF	TGTGCCAGCAGCTTAAGTACGGCCTCTGGGGCCAACGTCCTGACTTTC
TRBV7-9	TRBJ2-7	few	TRBD2	CASSSSGRTYEQYF	TGTGCCAGCAGCTCTAGCGGGAGAACCTACGAGCAGTACTTC
TRBV4-1	TRBJ2-3	many	.	CASSQGSGGPSTDTQYF	TGCGCCAGCAGCCAAGGCTCGGGCGGTCCCAGCACAGATACGCAGTATTTT
TRBV27	TRBJ2-3	many	.	CASRPGLLGKRTDTQYF	TGTGCCAGCAGACCGGGACTTCTCGGTAAGCGTACCGATACGCAGTATTTT
TRBV12-3/TRBV12-4	TRBJ2-7	many	TRBD2	CASSLDLAGFEQYF	TGTGCCAGCAGTTTAGACCTAGCGGGATTCGAGCAGTACTTC
TRBV12-3/TRBV12-4	TRBJ2-1	.	.	CASSSTEGNEQFF	TGTGCCAGCAGTTCAACGGAGGGCAATGAGCAGTTCTTC
TRBV7-2	TRBJ2-2	few	TRBD2	CASSLGASGRSSGELFF	TGTGCCAGCAGCTTAGGGGCTAGCGGGAGATCATCCGGGGAGCTGTTTTTT
TRBV20-1	TRBJ2-7	.	TRBD2	CSARGLREGTYEQYF	TGCAGTGCTAGAGGCCTTCGGGAGGGGACCTACGAGCAGTACTTC
TRBV19	TRBJ2-2	few	TRBD1	CASIRRGGYTGELFF	TGTGCCAGTATCCGGAGAGGGGGCTACACCGGGGAGCTGTTTTTT
TRBV5-1	TRBJ2-7	few	.	CASSLNRDTLLEQYF	TGCGCCAGCAGCTTAAACAGGGACACTCTACTGGAGCAGTACTTC
TRBV5-1	TRBJ1-1	.	.	CASSLETGSTEAFF	TGCGCCAGCAGCTTGGAGACGGGGAGCACTGAAGCTTTCTTT
TRBV13	TRBJ1-1	few	TRBD1	CASTIYRGQGNTEAFF	TGTGCCAGCACTATCTACCGGGGACAGGGCAACACTGAAGCTTTCTTT